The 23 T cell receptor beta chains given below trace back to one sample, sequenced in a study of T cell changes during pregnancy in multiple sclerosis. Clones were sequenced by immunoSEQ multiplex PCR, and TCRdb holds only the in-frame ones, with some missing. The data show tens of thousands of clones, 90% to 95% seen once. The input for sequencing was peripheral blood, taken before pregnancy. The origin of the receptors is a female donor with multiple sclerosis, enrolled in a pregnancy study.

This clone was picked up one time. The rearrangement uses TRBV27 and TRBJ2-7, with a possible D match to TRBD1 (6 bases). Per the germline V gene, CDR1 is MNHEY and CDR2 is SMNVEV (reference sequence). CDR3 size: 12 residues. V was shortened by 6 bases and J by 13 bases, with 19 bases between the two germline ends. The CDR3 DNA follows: TGTGCCAGCAGGGCTGGGACAAAGAAGTCATACTTC. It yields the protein CASRAGTKKSYF.

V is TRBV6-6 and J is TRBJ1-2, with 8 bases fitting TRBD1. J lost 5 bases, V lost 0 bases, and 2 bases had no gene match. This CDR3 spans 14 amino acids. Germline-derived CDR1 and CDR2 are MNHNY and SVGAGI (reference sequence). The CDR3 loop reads CASSYSGQEYGYTF. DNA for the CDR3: TGTGCCAGCAGTTACTCGGGACAGGAGTATGGCTACACCTTC.

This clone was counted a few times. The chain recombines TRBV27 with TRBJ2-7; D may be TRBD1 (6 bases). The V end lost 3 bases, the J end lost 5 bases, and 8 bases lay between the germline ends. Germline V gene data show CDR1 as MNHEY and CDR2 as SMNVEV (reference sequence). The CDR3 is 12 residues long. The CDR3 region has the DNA TGTGCCAGCAGTTTCCAGGGGAACGAGCAGTACTTC. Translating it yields CASSFQGNEQYF.

The CDR3 DNA is TGTGCCACCAGCGGAAGATGGGACTATCAAGAGACCCAGTACTTC. Its translation: CATSGRWDYQETQYF. This chain joins TRBV15 and TRBJ2-5, with TRBD2 matching 7 bases. CDR1 LNHNV and CDR2 YYDKDF come from the germline V gene (reference sequence). The V segment lost 5 bases and the J segment 2 bases; nucleotides outside the gene matches: 8. CDR3 length: 15 residues. Filled out from reference TRBV15 and TRBJ2-5, the complete variable domain reads DAMVIQNPRYQVTQFGKPVTLSCSQTLNHNVMYWYQQKSSQAPKLLFHYYDKDFNNEADTPDNFQSRRPNTSFCFLDIRSPGLGDTAMYLCATSGRWDYQETQYFGPGTRLLVL.

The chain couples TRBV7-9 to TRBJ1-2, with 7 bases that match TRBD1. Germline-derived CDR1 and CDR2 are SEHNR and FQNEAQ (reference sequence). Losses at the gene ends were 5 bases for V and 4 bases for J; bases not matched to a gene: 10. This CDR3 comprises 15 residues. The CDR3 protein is CASSSRDRHLYGYTF. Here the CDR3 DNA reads TGTGCCAGCAGCAGCCGGGACAGACACCTCTATGGCTACACCTTC.

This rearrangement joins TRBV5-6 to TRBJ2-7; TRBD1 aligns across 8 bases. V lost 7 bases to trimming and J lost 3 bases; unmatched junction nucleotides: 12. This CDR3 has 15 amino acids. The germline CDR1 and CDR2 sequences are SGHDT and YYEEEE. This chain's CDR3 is CASGGQGRIHYEQYF. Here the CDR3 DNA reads TGTGCCAGCGGCGGACAGGGTAGAATTCACTACGAGCAGTACTTC.

This chain's CDR3 is CASRVEGTGPGYTF. In DNA form, the CDR3 reads TGTGCCAGCAGGGTAGAGGGGACAGGGCCCGGCTACACCTTC. V usage is TRBV2 and J usage is TRBJ1-2; 9 bases map to TRBD1. The CDR3 length is 14 residues. CDR1 and CDR2 (germline): SNHLY, FYNNEI. The J segment lost 8 bases and the V segment lost 6 bases, leaving 10 bases of the junction unmatched. Drawing the rest from reference TRBV2 and TRBJ1-2, the complete variable domain is EPEVTQTPSHQVTQMGQEVILRCVPISNHLYFYWYRQILGQKVEFLVSFYNNEISEKSEIFDDQFSVERPDGSNFTLKIRSTKLEDSAMYFCASRVEGTGPGYTFGSGTRLTVV.

The chain's CDR3 is CSVEDDLAGGRYNEQFF. The CDR3, as DNA: TGCAGCGTTGAAGACGATTTAGCGGGGGGGCGGTACAATGAGCAGTTCTTC. The chain carries TRBV29-1 and TRBJ2-1; 11 bases agree with TRBD2. CDR3 length: 17 residues. V lost 0 bases to trimming and J lost 4 bases; unmatched junction nucleotides: 8. The germline V gene encodes CDR1 SQVTM and CDR2 ANQGSEA.

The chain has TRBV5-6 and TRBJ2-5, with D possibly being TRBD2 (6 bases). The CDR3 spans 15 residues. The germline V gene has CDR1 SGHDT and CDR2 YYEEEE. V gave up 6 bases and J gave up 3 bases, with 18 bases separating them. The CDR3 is CASIVGGRGEETQYF. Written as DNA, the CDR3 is TGTGCCAGCATCGTCGGGGGTCGTGGGGAAGAGACCCAGTACTTC.

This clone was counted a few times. This chain's CDR3 is CASSPTTGDYYTF. The CDR3 bases are TGTGCCAGCAGCCCCACCACGGGGGATTACTACACCTTC. This chain connects TRBV5-6 to TRBJ1-2, with a possible D match to TRBD1 (5 bases). The V and J ends lost 4 bases and 10 bases respectively, with 17 bases between them. This CDR3 is 13 amino acids long. Germline V gene lookup returns CDR1 SGHDT and CDR2 YYEEEE. Full variable domain (remainder filled in from reference TRBV5-6 and TRBJ1-2): DAGVTQSPTHLIKTRGQQVTLRCSPKSGHDTVSWYQQALGQGPQFIFQYYEEEERQRGNFPDRFSGHQFPNYSSELNVNALLLGDSALYLCASSPTTGDYYTFGSGTRLTVV.

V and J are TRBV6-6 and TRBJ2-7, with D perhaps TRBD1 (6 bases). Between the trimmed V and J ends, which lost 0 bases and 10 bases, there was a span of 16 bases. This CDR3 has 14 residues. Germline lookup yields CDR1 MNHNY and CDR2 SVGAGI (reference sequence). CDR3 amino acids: CASSYSGARSDQYF. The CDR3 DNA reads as TGTGCCAGCAGTTACTCGGGGGCCAGGTCTGATCAGTACTTC.

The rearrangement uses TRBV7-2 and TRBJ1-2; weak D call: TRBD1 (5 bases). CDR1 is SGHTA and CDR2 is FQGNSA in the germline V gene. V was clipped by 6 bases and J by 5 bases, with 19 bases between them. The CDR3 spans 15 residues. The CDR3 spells CASSLTGGIGYGYTF. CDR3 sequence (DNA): TGTGCCAGCAGTCTAACGGGGGGGATTGGGTATGGCTACACCTTC.

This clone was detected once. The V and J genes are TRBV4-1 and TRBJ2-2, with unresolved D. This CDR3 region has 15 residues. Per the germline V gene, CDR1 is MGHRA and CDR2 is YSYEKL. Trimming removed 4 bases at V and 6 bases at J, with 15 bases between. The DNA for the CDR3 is TGCGCCAGCAGCCTACTACGATGGATGGCCGGGGAGCTGTTTTTT. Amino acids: CASSLLRWMAGELFF.

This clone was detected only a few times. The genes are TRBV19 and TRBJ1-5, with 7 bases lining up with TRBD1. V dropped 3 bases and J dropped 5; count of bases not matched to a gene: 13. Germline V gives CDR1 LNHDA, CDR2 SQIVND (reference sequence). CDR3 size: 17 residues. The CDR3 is CASSIGRSGTAYQPQHF. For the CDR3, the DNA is TGTGCCAGTAGTATTGGCCGATCCGGGACAGCTTATCAGCCCCAGCATTTT.

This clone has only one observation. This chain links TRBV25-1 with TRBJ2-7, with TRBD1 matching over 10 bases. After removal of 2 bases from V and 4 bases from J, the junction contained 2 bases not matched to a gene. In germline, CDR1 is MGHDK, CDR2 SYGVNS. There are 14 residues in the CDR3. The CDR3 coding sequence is TGTGCCAGCAGTGAACCGGGACAGGGGTACGAGCAGTACTTC. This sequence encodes CASSEPGQGYEQYF.

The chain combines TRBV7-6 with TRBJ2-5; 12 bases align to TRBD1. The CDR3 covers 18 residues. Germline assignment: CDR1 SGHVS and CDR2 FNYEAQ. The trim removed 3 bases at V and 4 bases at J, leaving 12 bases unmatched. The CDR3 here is CASSLDVPGQGAGETQYF. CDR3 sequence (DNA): TGTGCCAGCAGCTTGGACGTTCCGGGACAGGGGGCTGGAGAGACCCAGTACTTC.

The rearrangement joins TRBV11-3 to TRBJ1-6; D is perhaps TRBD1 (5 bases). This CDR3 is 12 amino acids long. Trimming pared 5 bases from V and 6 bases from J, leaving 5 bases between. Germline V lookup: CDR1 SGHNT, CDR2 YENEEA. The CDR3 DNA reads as TGTGCCAGCAGCCAGGGTAATTCACCCCTCCACTTT. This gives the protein CASSQGNSPLHF.

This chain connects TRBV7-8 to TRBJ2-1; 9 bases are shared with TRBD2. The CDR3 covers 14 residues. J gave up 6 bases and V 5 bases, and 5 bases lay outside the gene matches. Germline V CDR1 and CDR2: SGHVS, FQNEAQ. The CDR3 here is CASSNMGLANEQFF. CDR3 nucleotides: TGTGCCAGCAGCAATATGGGACTAGCCAATGAGCAGTTCTTC.

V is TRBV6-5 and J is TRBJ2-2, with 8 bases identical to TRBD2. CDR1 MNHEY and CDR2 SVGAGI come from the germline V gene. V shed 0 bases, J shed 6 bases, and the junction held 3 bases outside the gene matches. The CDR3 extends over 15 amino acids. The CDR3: CASSYSTGGAGELFF. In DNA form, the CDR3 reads TGTGCCAGCAGTTACTCGACGGGAGGGGCCGGGGAGCTGTTTTTT.

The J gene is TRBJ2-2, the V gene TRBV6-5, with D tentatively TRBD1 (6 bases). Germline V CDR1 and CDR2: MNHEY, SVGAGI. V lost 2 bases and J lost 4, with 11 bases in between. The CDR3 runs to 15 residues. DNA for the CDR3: TGTGCCAGCAGTTACGGGGGCGCGAGCACCGGGGAGCTGTTTTTT. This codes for CASSYGGASTGELFF.

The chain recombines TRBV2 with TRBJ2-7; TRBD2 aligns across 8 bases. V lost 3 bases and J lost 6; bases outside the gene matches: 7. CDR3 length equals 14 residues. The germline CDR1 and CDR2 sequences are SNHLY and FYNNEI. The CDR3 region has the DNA TGTGCCAGCAGTGATCCCCAGCGGGGGATCGAGCAGTACTTC. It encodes CASSDPQRGIEQYF.

This CDR3 reads CASRTDSEQFF. The CDR3 DNA follows: TGCGCCAGCAGGACCGACAGTGAGCAGTTCTTC. The V gene is TRBV5-1, the J gene TRBJ2-1; D might be TRBD1 (5 bases). The CDR3 spans 11 residues. V was cut by 5 bases and J by 9 bases, with 9 bases left in between. Germline V gene lookup returns CDR1 SGHRS and CDR2 YFSETQ.

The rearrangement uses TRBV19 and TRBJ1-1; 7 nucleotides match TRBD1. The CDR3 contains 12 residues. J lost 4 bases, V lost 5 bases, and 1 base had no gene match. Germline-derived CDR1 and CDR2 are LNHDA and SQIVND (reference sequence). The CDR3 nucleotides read TGTGCCAGTAGTCACAGGGGCACTGAAGCTTTCTTT. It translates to CASSHRGTEAFF.